The 3 T cell receptor beta chains reported below all come from one sample, sequenced in a study of early T cells in non-severe SARS-CoV-2 infection. MiXCR, applied by TCRdb to the 5' RACE reads, yields one record per CDR3 protein. The sample carries fewer than 50,000 distinct CDR3 sequences, under 9.5% recorded once. The sample consisted of whole blood. These receptors all stem from an adult who was a healthcare worker with PCR-confirmed SARS-CoV-2 infection or an uninfected control (not recorded which).

The chain links TRBV19 to TRBJ2-7, with D unclear. Germline CDR1 LNHDA, CDR2 SQIVND (reference sequence). Trimming stripped 5 bases from V and 5 bases from J, with 13 bases between. The CDR3 is 13 amino acids. The CDR3 region is CASSQYALNEQYF. For the CDR3, the DNA is TGTGCCAGTAGTCAGTACGCCCTCAACGAGCAGTACTTC.

This chain joins TRBV5-1 and TRBJ1-1; D possibly corresponds to TRBD1 (5 bases). Deletions cut 0 bases from V and 8 bases from J, with 20 bases between. The CDR3 covers 16 residues. The germline CDR1 and CDR2 sequences are SGHRS and YFSETQ. The CDR3 loop reads CASSLDYFRVAGEAFF. The CDR3 bases are TGCGCCAGCAGCTTGGACTACTTCAGGGTTGCCGGGGAAGCTTTCTTT.

This clonotype was seen many times. The chain joins TRBV4-3 to TRBJ2-3; D possibly corresponds to TRBD2 (6 bases). The V gene lost 1 base and the J gene lost 3 bases, with 14 bases spanning the gap. Looked up from germline, CDR1 is LGHNA and CDR2 is YSLEER. The CDR3 has 16 amino acids. The CDR3 reads CASSQGSGDLTDTQYF. CDR3 bases: TGCGCCAGCAGCCAAGGCTCGGGGGATTTAACAGATACGCAGTATTTT.